These 21 T cell receptor beta chains came from one sample sequenced in a study of cytomegalovirus exposure and HLA in healthy donors. The PCR employed 60 Vbeta primers together with 13 Jbeta primers. Here immunoSEQ multiplex PCR was the method, and the copy in TCRdb shows in-frame clones only, minus some. The sample holds 75,000 to 90,000 clones, around 68% seen once. The sequencing sample was made of PBMCs. The receptors were sampled from a man younger than 45 in good health and CMV-seropositive.

J is TRBJ2-7 and V is TRBV5-4; possibly TRBD1 for D (6 bases). Germline assignment: CDR1 SGHNT and CDR2 YYREEE (reference sequence). CDR3 length: 12 amino acids. Trimming took off 3 bases at V and 6 bases at J, with 10 bases between the two ends. DNA for the CDR3: TGTGCCAGCAGCTCCGGACAGCCCGAGCAGTACTTC. It specifies CASSSGQPEQYF.

The V call is TRBV5-4, the J call TRBJ2-3, with TRBD2 matching 7 bases. Trimming removed 2 bases from V and 1 base from J; junction bases left unmatched: 7. There are 16 residues in the CDR3. The germline V gene has CDR1 SGHNT and CDR2 YYREEE (reference sequence). The CDR3 bases are TGTGCCAGCAGCTTCGGGCGCGGGGGAGGCACAGATACGCAGTATTTT. The encoded protein is CASSFGRGGGTDTQYF.

The CDR3 protein is CASSLGDSPTTNEKLFF. The DNA for the CDR3 is TGCGCCAGCAGCTTGGGGGACAGCCCTACAACTAATGAAAAACTGTTTTTT. V and J are TRBV5-1 and TRBJ1-4, with 7 bases fitting TRBD1. The J segment lost 0 bases and the V segment lost 0 bases, leaving 5 bases of the junction unmatched. Germline V gene sequence: CDR1 SGHRS, CDR2 YFSETQ. This CDR3 contains 17 residues.

The chain couples TRBV7-3 to TRBJ2-2, with TRBD1 identical over 9 bases. This CDR3 region has 14 residues. V lost 10 bases to trimming and J lost 4 bases; unmatched junction nucleotides: 7. Germline values: CDR1 SGHTA, CDR2 FQGTGA. The CDR3 sequence is CATAAGQGTGELFF. In nucleotides, the CDR3 is TGTGCCACCGCCGCGGGACAGGGCACCGGGGAGCTGTTTTTT.

The J gene is TRBJ2-3, the V gene TRBV5-6; tentatively, D is TRBD2 (6 bases). CDR1 SGHDT and CDR2 YYEEEE come from the germline V gene. V was shortened by 3 bases and J by 0 bases, with 11 bases between the two germline ends. This CDR3 has 15 amino acids. DNA of the CDR3: TGTGCCAGCAGCTGGGCCGGGACTAGCACAGATACGCAGTATTTT. It encodes CASSWAGTSTDTQYF.

CDR3 DNA sequence: TGTGCCAGCAGGCAGAGCAGGGGGCGCGACGAGCAGTACTTC. Residues: CASRQSRGRDEQYF. This chain links TRBV7-8 with TRBJ2-7; 8 nucleotides match TRBD1. V lost 6 bases and J lost 5; bases outside the gene matches: 9. Germline CDR1 and CDR2: SGHVS and FQNEAQ. CDR3 length: 14 residues.

This chain joins TRBV19 and TRBJ2-2, with 8 bases that match TRBD2. V lost 4 bases and J lost 3; bases outside the gene matches: 1. The V gene's germline CDR1 is LNHDA and CDR2 SQIVND (reference sequence). This CDR3 is 14 amino acids long. This chain's CDR3 is CASSTSGYTGELFF. In DNA, the CDR3 is TGTGCCAGTAGTACTAGCGGGTACACCGGGGAGCTGTTTTTT. Combining the CDR3 with reference TRBV19 and TRBJ2-2 gives the whole variable domain DGGITQSPKYLFRKEGQNVTLSCEQNLNHDAMYWYRQDPGQGLRLIYYSQIVNDFQKGDIAEGYSVSREKKESFPLTVTSAQKNPTAFYLCASSTSGYTGELFFGEGSRLTVL.

This clone was picked up a small number of times. The chain combines TRBV5-4 with TRBJ1-2, with D perhaps TRBD1 (6 bases). Trimming took off 4 bases at V and 0 bases at J, with 13 bases between the two ends. The CDR3 runs 15 residues. Looked up from germline, CDR1 is SGHNT and CDR2 is YYREEE (reference sequence). The CDR3 is CASSPGGPANYGYTF. The CDR3 bases are TGTGCCAGCAGCCCCGGGGGGCCAGCTAACTATGGCTACACCTTC. Supplemented by reference TRBV5-4 and TRBJ1-2, the full variable domain reads ETGVTQSPTHLIKTRGQQVTLRCSSQSGHNTVSWYQQALGQGPQFIFQYYREEENGRGNFPPRFSGLQFPNYSSELNVNALELDDSALYLCASSPGGPANYGYTFGSGTRLTVV.

The genes are TRBV5-6 and TRBJ2-7; TRBD2 might be the D (6 bases). The ends were cut back, 4 bases at V and 2 bases at J, with 13 bases in the middle. The CDR3 loop spans 14 amino acids. Germline V gene sequence: CDR1 SGHDT, CDR2 YYEEEE. CDR3 amino acids: CASSLSAGTYEQYF. The CDR3 DNA reads TGTGCCAGCAGCCTCTCGGCGGGAACCTACGAGCAGTACTTC.

This clone was counted only a few times. Within the sample, other DNA sequences also encode this same CDR3. The V call is TRBV6-5, the J call TRBJ2-7, with a tentative D call TRBD1 (6 bases). With 6 bases removed from V and 0 bases from J, the gap between germline ends came to 12 bases. Germline lookup yields CDR1 MNHEY and CDR2 SVGAGI. The CDR3 consists of 14 residues. For the CDR3, the DNA is TGTGCCAGCAGCGACAGGTGGAGCTCCTACGAGCAGTACTTC. As protein: CASSDRWSSYEQYF.

This CDR3 reads CASSYGLAGGTDTQYF. The CDR3 DNA reads TGTGCCAGCAGTTACGGACTAGCAGGTGGAACAGATACGCAGTATTTT. This chain joins TRBV6-6 and TRBJ2-3, with TRBD2 matching 8 bases. CDR1 MNHNY and CDR2 SVGAGI come from the germline V gene (reference sequence). The CDR3 has 16 residues. V dropped 2 bases and J dropped 3; count of bases not matched to a gene: 7.

The CDR3 sequence is CASILTGGSTEAFF. As DNA, the CDR3 is TGTGCCAGTATTCTCACAGGGGGAAGCACTGAAGCTTTCTTT. J is TRBJ1-1 and V is TRBV19, with 8 positions matching TRBD1. CDR3 length: 14 amino acids. J was trimmed by 4 bases and V by 7 bases; bases with no gene match: 8. Germline V gene data show CDR1 as LNHDA and CDR2 as SQIVND (reference sequence).

This chain links TRBV11-3 with TRBJ2-7; D is perhaps TRBD1 (5 bases). The germline V gene encodes CDR1 SGHNT and CDR2 YENEEA. The V gene lost 1 base and the J gene lost 3 bases, with 7 bases spanning the gap. This CDR3 is built from 13 residues. CDR3 coding DNA: TGTGCCAGCAGCTTAGCCAGGGACTACGAGCAGTACTTC. The encoded protein is CASSLARDYEQYF.

This clone was found many times. This chain links TRBV5-6 with TRBJ1-2; weak D call: TRBD1 (6 bases). Germline V gives CDR1 SGHDT, CDR2 YYEEEE. The V gene lost 0 bases and the J gene lost 5 bases, with 11 bases spanning the gap. The CDR3 covers 14 residues. The CDR3 DNA is TGTGCCAGCAGCTTGGCTAACAGGGATTATGGCTACACCTTC. It codes for CASSLANRDYGYTF.

The chain joins TRBV4-1 to TRBJ1-4; 7 bases line up with TRBD1. This CDR3 spans 15 amino acids. From germline, CDR1 is MGHRA and CDR2 YSYEKL. J gave up 2 bases and V 3 bases, and 3 bases lay outside the gene matches. The DNA for the CDR3 is TGCGCCAGCAGCCAGCCAGGGGGGACTAATGAAAAACTGTTTTTT. It encodes CASSQPGGTNEKLFF.

On this clone: Compared with germline, one end of the junction differs, possibly owing to a read error. The V gene is TRBV10-3, the J gene TRBJ2-7; the match to TRBD2 covers 8 bases. This CDR3 comprises 11 residues. From germline, CDR1 is ENHRY and CDR2 SYGVKD. CDR3 bases: TGTGCCATCAGTGAGTCTCAGGGACTAGTATTC. Its protein product is CAISESQGLVF.

The V call is TRBV7-9, the J call TRBJ1-2; D is perhaps TRBD1 (5 bases). This CDR3 contains 15 residues. The V end lost 4 bases, the J end lost 2 bases, and 14 bases lay between the germline ends. Germline values: CDR1 SEHNR, CDR2 FQNEAQ (reference sequence). CDR3 sequence (DNA): TGTGCCAGCAGCTCACAGGATATAATGAACTATGGCTACACCTTC. Amino acids: CASSSQDIMNYGYTF.

V is TRBV18 and J is TRBJ1-3; a weak D match, TRBD1 (6 bases). Germline V gene data show CDR1 as KGHSH and CDR2 as LQKENI. V lost 5 bases and J lost 2, with 10 bases in between. This CDR3 contains 14 residues. The CDR3 DNA reads as TGTGCCAGCTCAACAGGGACCACTGGAAACACCATATATTTT. Translating gives CASSTGTTGNTIYF.

In regard to this clone: Its ends do not fully match the called genes, so a read error is possible. This sequence joins TRBV7-7 and TRBJ2-7, with D possibly TRBD2 on 6 matching bases. The CDR3 covers 14 residues. Germline V gene lookup returns CDR1 SSHAT and CDR2 FNYEAQ (reference sequence). CDR3 residues: CASSAGGLDYEQYF. The DNA for the CDR3 is TGTGCTAGCAGCGCCGGGGGTTTGGACTACGAGCAGTACTTC.

This clone ranks as large (0.1 to 1%). The chain uses TRBV7-9 and TRBJ2-3, with 7 bases that match TRBD2. Germline V gene sequence: CDR1 SEHNR, CDR2 FQNEAQ (reference sequence). Trimming at V came to 4 bases and at J to 4 bases, leaving 11 bases not matched to a gene. This CDR3 spans 16 amino acids. CDR3 bases: TGTGCCAGCAGCTGGACCGCAGCGGGACTCGCAGATACGCAGTATTTT. This translates into CASSWTAAGLADTQYF.

The chain links TRBV15 to TRBJ2-3; tentatively, D is TRBD1 (5 bases). This CDR3 spans 14 amino acids. Germline V gives CDR1 LNHNV, CDR2 YYDKDF (reference sequence). V lost 8 bases to trimming and J lost 0 bases, with 12 bases between them. The CDR3 here is CATGPRVSTDTQYF. The CDR3 DNA sequence: TGTGCCACCGGCCCCAGGGTTAGCACAGATACGCAGTATTTT.